This T cell receptor beta chain was captured by sequencing in a study of T-cell reconstitution after alpha-beta-depleted transplantation in children. The CDR3 totals 12 residues. Germline assignment: CDR1 MNHEY and CDR2 SVGEGT. The V segment lost 6 bases and the J segment 4 bases; nucleotides outside the gene matches: 2. Notes on this clonotype: Its antigen is as yet unknown. This may be a read error, as it is one base from a much larger clone.

Study-wide findings and caveats: Most T-cell counts and diversity one year after the transplant came from T cells that were newly produced. At around two months after transplant, the alpha-beta T cells were reportedly derived from several hundred expanded clones that came from non-depleted graft cells.

TCRbeta library preparation incorporated unique molecular identifiers. In TCRdb, the PCR reads were re-called with MiXCR into one record per CDR3 protein. The sample has about 440,000 distinct CDR3 sequences, about 40% seen once. The TCR comes from a girl aged 2 to 9 with aplastic anemia, due to receive a stem cell transplant. The rearrangement links TRBV6-2 or TRBV6-3 to TRBJ1-2, with TRBD1 matching 7 bases. Material: PBMCs, obtained before TCRalphabeta/CD19-depleted stem cell transplant. The DNA for the CDR3 is TGTGCCAGCAGGGGGACAGCCTATGGCTACACCTTC. It codes for CASRGTAYGYTF.